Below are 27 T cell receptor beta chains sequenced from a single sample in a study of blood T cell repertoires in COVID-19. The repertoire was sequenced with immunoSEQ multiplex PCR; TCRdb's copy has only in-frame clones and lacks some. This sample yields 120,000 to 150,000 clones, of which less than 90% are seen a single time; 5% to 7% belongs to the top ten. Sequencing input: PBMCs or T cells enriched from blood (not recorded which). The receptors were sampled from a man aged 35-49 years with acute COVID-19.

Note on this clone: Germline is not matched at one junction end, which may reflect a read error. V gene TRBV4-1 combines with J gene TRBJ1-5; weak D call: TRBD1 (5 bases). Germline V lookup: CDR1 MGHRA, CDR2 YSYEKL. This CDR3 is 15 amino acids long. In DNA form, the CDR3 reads TGCGCCCGCAGCCCTCCGGGGGGGTTGGATCAGCCCCAGCATTTT. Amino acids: CARSPPGGLDQPQHF.

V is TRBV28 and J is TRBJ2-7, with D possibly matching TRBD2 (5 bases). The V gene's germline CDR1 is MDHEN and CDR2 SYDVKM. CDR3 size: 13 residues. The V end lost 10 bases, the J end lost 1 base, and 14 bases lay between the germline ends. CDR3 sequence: CATRPLVSYEQYF. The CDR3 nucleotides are TGTGCCACCAGACCACTAGTTTCCTACGAGCAGTACTTC.

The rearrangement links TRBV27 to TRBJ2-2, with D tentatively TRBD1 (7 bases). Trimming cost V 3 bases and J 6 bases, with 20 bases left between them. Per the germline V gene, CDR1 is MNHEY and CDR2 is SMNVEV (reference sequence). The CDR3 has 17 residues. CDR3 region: CASSLTAGQGDSGELFF. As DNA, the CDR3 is TGTGCCAGCAGTTTGACCGCGGGGCAGGGGGATTCCGGGGAGCTGTTTTTT.

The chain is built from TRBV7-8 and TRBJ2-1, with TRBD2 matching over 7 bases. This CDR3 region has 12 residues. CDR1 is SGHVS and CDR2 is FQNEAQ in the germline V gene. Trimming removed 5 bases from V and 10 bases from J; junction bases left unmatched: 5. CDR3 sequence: CASSRSGGEQFF. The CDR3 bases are TGTGCCAGCAGCCGGTCGGGGGGAGAGCAGTTCTTC.

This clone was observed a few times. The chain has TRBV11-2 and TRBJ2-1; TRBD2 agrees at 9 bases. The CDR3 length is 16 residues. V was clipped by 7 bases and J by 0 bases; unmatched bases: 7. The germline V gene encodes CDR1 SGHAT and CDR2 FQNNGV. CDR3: CASTSLAGDSYNEQFF. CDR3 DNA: TGTGCCAGCACATCATTAGCGGGAGACTCCTACAATGAGCAGTTCTTC.

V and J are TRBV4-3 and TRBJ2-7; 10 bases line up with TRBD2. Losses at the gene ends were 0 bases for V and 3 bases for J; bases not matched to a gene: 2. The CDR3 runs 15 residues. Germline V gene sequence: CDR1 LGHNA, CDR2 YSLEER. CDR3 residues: CASSQELAGVYEQYF. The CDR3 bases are TGCGCCAGCAGCCAAGAGCTAGCGGGAGTCTACGAGCAGTACTTC.

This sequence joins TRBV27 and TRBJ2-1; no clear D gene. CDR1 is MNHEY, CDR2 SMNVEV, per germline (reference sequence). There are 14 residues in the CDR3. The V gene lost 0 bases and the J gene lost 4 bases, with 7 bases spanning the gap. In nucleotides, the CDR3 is TGTGCCAGCAGTTTATCTAGAGGTTACAATGAGCAGTTCTTC. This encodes CASSLSRGYNEQFF.

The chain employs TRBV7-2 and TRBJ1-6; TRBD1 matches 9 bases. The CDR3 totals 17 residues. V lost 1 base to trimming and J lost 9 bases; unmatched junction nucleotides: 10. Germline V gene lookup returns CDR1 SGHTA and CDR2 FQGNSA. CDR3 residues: CASSLGPRGQGFSPLHF. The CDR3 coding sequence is TGTGCCAGCAGCTTAGGGCCTAGGGGACAGGGTTTTTCACCCCTCCACTTT.

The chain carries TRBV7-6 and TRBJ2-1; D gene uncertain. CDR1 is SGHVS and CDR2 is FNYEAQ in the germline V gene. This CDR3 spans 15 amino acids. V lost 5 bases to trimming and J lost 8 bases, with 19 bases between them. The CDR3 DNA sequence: TGTGCCAGCAGCCCCGGGTCAGACCAAGTCGATGAGCAGTTCTTC. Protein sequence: CASSPGSDQVDEQFF.

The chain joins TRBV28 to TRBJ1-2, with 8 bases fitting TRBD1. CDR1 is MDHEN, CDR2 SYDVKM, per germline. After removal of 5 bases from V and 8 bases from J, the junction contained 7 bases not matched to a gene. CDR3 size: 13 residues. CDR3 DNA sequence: TGTGCCAGCAGTCTAGGGACAGGCGGCGGCTACACCTTC. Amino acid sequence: CASSLGTGGGYTF.

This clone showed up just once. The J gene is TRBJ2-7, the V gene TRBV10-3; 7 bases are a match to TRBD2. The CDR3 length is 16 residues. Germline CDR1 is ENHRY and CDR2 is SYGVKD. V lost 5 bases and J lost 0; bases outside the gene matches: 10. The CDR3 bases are TGTGCCATCAGTCGGACGGGGGGACCCACCTCCTACGAGCAGTACTTC. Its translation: CAISRTGGPTSYEQYF.

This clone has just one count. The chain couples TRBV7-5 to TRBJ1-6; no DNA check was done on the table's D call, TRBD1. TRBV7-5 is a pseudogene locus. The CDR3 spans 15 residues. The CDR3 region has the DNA TGTGTCAGAAGGAGGGGACAGCGAGATAATTCACCCCTCCACTTT. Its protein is CVRRRGQRDNSPLHF.

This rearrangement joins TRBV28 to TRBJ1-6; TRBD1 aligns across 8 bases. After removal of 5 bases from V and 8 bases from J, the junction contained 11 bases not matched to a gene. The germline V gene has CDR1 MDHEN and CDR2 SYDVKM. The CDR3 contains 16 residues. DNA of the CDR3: TGTGCCAGCAGTCCACCAAGAGACAGGGGCGATTCACCCCTCCACTTT. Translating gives CASSPPRDRGDSPLHF.

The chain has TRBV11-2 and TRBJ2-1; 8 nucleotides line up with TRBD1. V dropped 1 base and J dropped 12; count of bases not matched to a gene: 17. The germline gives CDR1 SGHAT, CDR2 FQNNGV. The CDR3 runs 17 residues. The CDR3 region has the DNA TGTGCCAGCAGCTTAGTTTTTTTAGGACAGGGCCTTCTGGGGCAGTTCTTC. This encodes CASSLVFLGQGLLGQFF.

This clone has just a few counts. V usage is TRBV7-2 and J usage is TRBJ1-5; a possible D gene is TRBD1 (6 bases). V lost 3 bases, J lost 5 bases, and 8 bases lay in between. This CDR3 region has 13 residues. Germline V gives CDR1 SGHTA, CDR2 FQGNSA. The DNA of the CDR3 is TGTGCCAGCAGCTTGGACAGAGATCAGCCCCAGCATTTT. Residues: CASSLDRDQPQHF.

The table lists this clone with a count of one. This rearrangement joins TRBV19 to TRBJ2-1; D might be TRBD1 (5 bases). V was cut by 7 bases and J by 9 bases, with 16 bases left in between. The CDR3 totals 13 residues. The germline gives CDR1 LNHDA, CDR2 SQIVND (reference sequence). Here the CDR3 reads CASNPRGWGEQFF. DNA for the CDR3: TGTGCCAGTAACCCAAGGGGTTGGGGTGAGCAGTTCTTC.

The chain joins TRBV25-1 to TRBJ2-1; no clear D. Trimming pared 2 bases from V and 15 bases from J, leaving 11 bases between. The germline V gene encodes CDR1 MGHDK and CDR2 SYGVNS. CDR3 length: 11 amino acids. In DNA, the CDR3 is TGTGCCAGCAGTGAAGGCCGCACATGGTTCTTC. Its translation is CASSEGRTWFF.

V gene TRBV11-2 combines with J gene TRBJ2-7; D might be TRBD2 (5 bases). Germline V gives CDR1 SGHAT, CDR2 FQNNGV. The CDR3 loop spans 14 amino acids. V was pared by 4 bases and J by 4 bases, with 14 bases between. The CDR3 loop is CASSSAEDFYEQYF. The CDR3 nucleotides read TGTGCCAGCAGCTCCGCGGAGGACTTTTACGAGCAGTACTTC.

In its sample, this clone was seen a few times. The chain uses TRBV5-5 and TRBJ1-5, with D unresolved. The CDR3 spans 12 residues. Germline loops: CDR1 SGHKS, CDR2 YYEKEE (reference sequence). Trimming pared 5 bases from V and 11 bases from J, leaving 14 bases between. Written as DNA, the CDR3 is TGTGCCAGCAGTTCTGACCTTGCGGCCCAGCATTTT. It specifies CASSSDLAAQHF.

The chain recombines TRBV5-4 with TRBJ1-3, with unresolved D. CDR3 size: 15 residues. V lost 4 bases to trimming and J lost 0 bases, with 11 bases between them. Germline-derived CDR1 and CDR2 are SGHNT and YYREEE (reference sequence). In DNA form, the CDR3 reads TGTGCCAGCAGCCCTTCATCCGGCTCTGGAAACACCATATATTTT. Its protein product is CASSPSSGSGNTIYF.

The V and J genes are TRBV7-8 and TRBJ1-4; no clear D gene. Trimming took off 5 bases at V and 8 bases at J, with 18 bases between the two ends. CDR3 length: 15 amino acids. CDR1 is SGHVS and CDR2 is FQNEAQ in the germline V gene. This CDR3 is CASSPLAQFAEKLFF. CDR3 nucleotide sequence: TGTGCCAGCAGCCCCTTGGCACAGTTCGCGGAAAAACTGTTTTTT.

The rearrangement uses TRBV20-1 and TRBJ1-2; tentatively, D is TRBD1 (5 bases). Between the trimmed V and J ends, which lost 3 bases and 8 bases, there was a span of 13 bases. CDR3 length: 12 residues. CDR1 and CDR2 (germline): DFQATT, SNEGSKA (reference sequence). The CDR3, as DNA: TGCAGTGCTAGTCCGGGGGATCGGGGCTACACCTTC. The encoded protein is CSASPGDRGYTF.

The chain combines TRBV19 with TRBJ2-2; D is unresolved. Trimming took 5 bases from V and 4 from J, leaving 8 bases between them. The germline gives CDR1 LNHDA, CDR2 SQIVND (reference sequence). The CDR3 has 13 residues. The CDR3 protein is CASSWASTGELFF. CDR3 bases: TGTGCCAGTAGTTGGGCCTCCACCGGGGAGCTGTTTTTT.

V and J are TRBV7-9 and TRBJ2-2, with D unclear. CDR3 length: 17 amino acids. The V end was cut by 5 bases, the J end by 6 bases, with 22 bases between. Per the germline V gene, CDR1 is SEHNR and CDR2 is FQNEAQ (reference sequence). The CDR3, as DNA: TGTGCCAGCAGCCCCAGTTTGGGTCCTCAACGGGCCGGGGAGCTGTTTTTT. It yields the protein CASSPSLGPQRAGELFF.

The CDR3 is CATSDLPGTGLGELFF. Here the CDR3 DNA reads TGTGCCACCAGTGATTTGCCCGGGACAGGGCTGGGGGAGCTGTTTTTT. This chain links TRBV24-1 with TRBJ2-2; TRBD1 aligns across 9 bases. CDR3 length: 16 amino acids. From germline, CDR1 is KGHDR and CDR2 SFDVKD. The V segment lost 0 bases and the J segment 8 bases; nucleotides outside the gene matches: 6.

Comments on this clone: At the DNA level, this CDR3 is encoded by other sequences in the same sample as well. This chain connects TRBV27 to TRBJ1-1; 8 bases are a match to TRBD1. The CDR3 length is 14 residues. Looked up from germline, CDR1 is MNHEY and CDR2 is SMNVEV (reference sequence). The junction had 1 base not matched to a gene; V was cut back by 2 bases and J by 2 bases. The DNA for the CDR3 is TGTGCCAGCAGTTTACAGGGGGCTAACACTGAAGCTTTCTTT. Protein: CASSLQGANTEAFF.

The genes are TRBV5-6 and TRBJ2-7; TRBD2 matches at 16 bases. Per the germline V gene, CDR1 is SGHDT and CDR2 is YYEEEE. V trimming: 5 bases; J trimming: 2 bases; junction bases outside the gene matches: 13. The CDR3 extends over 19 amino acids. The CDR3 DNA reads TGTGCCAGCAGTCACTGGGTGGGACTAGCGGGAGGGGGGACCTACGAGCAGTACTTC. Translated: CASSHWVGLAGGGTYEQYF.